This entry concerns a single TCR beta chain. This clonotype was observed at least ten times. The antigen it binds to is not known. Base qualities are not provided; no much larger clone lies one nucleotide away. The sample belongs to a study of T cells after yellow fever vaccination (dated by TCRdb to about 2019). For the study in its entirety: The SMART-Seq v4 Ultra Low Input RNA kit was used to prepare libraries from fractions with low cell numbers. Blood was collected at multiple timepoints before and after primary and secondary immunization, and bulk PBMC replicates and cell subsets were isolated. Two healthy male donors, one aged 18 to 29 and one aged 30 to 40 years, made up the cohort. To follow T-cell clones before and after both primary and booster YFV17D yellow fever vaccination, bulk TCR alpha and beta repertoires underwent longitudinal sequencing.

The treatment or condition label, as the study defines it: live attenuated yellow fever vaccine strain. A standard Ficoll-Paque protocol was used to isolate PBMCs from peripheral blood. Dynabeads CD4 and CD8 positive selection kits were used to isolate the CD4 and CD8 T-cell fractions. RNA was extracted with TriZol from bulk PBMCs, CD4 and CD8 fractions, and dextramer-positive and dextramer-negative fractions. Overall results and qualifications from the work: Because only a couple of donors were included in the study, the extent to which the findings can be generalized is limited. The secondary T-cell response was found to be weaker but faster than the primary response, with a peak reached on day 5 rather than on day 15. Computational filtering was needed because FACS-sorted repertoires could contain abundant contaminating clonotypes from the bulk population. A small share of clonotypes occurred in both CD4 and CD8 compartments, likely arising from convergent recombination. After the booster, most clones that had expanded after primary vaccination were detected again (approximately 96% of CD4 and around nine tenths of CD8), suggesting broad maintenance of memory.

Clipping removes 7 bases from V and 2 bases from J, with 10 as the unmatched junction base count. In the germline V gene, CDR1 corresponds to SGHRS and CDR2 to YFSETQ. From its cysteine to its phenylalanine, the CDR3 spans 16 amino acids. Left in the record is the CDR3 DNA by itself, 48 bases read in frame from the first base. TCR cDNA was made using 5'RACE template switching, a step that added a universal primer site and unique molecular identifiers. Priming of cDNA synthesis was performed from both the TCR alpha and TCR beta constant segments. Two PCR steps were used to amplify libraries, with sample barcodes and sequencing adapters being added in the second step. Sequencing of libraries was performed on Illumina HiSeq 2500 (2x100 bp) or NovaSeq (2x150 bp). The authors' analysis ran thus. Demultiplexing of reads and collapsing into UMI consensus sequences were performed with MIGEC, and V(D)J alignment was carried out with MiXCR. Clonotypes responding to the vaccine were identified with edgeR on replicate PBMC samples, with the criteria of FDR below 0.01 and a log2 fold change above 5 up to day 15. Each bulk clonotype received a CD4 or CD8 identity based on whether the sequenced CD4 or CD8 repertoire contained that clonotype at higher abundance. TCRdb reprocessing: public reads trimmed at Q25 with fastp, clones called with MiXCR, in-frame beta chains kept. Each CDR3 protein appears once, grouped with its most common genes and DNA. What appears here as the V and J calls and clone size reflects TCRdb's work, not the paper's. In all, the sample holds 150,000 or so distinct CDR3 sequences, and 6.5% to 8.5% of those were seen once. The ten largest clones add up to 2.5% to 3% of the sample.

Material: CD4+ T cells sorted from PBMCs, obtained 4 to 5 days after the first yellow fever vaccination. This sequence was found in a man in his late teens or twenties who received the YFV17D yellow fever vaccine. This sequence uses TRBV5-1 and TRBJ2-2; TRBD1 fits 8 bases in the junction. The CDR3 reads as follows: CASQITGGHNTGELFF. The bases are TGCGCCAGCCAGATTACAGGGGGACATAACACCGGGGAGCTGTTTTTT.